This T cell receptor (beta chain) was found in a study of beta chain features in type 1 diabetes. Regarding the study as a whole: Over-representation of high TCR-expressing cells was a possible consequence of cDNA sequencing. TCRB CDR3s from Type 1 diabetes patients were moderately but significantly shorter in all four CD4+ subsets. Individuals with type 1 diabetes displayed fewer insertions and more deletions at VDJ junctions.

A word on this clone: Its antigen remains unknown.

CD45RO/CCR7/CD25/CD127/CD95/CD27 staining was used to isolate CD4+ naive, central memory, regulatory and stem cell-like memory cells by sorting. The CDR3 is 13 amino acids. Germline lookup yields CDR1 SGHTA and CDR2 FQGNSA. V lost 1 base to trimming and J lost 7 bases, with 8 bases between them. Expressed TCRB transcripts were sequenced, since all the RNA that had been isolated was reverse transcribed. Profiling relied on immunoSEQ multiplex PCR, and the TCRdb table lists in-frame clones only, not all of them. In the table there are 310,000 or so clones, 9.3% of which are singletons. Sequencing input: central memory CD4+ T cells from blood. The chain joins TRBV7-2 to TRBJ2-1, with TRBD2 as a possible D gene (5 bases). This receptor was obtained from a man aged 25-45 years with type 1 diabetes. Here the CDR3 reads CASSLGSGNEQFF. DNA of the CDR3: TGTGCCAGCAGCTTAGGGTCGGGGAATGAGCAGTTCTTC.